The following is a TCR beta chain sequence with its context. Assay: immunoSEQ multiplex PCR; the TCRdb copy retains only in-frame clones and omits some. This sample carries 250,000 to 300,000 clones, approximately 91% of them seen once, and the ten largest clones take 0.95% to 1.5%. These data are taken from a study of blood T cell repertoires in COVID-19. The V end was cut by 3 bases, the J end by 4 bases, with 16 bases between. The CDR3 extends over 15 amino acids. CDR1 is SGHNT and CDR2 is YYREEE in the germline V gene (reference sequence). This chain connects TRBV5-4 to TRBJ1-1, with D hard to call. This TCR was recovered from a human donor in a cohort exposed to, infected with or recovered from COVID-19 (not recorded which). The donor label of this sample is uncertain. Sequences were obtained from PBMCs or T cells enriched from blood (not recorded which). The CDR3: CASSSRLELGTEAFF. The CDR3 DNA reads TGTGCCAGCAGCTCGCGACTAGAATTGGGCACTGAAGCTTTCTTT.